These 8 T cell receptor beta chains share one sample of origin, sequenced in a study of technical replicates of blood from a few donors. The method was immunoSEQ multiplex PCR; TCRdb's version includes in-frame clones alone and lacks a portion of them. Among roughly 13,000 clones listed, 80% to 85% were seen once. Material for sequencing was PBMCs. The origin of the receptors is a human donor in good health.

This chain uses TRBV7-9 with TRBJ2-2; 7 positions agree with TRBD1. V shed 5 bases, J shed 2 bases, and the junction held 5 bases outside the gene matches. The germline V gene has CDR1 SEHNR and CDR2 FQNEAQ (reference sequence). The CDR3 covers 15 residues. CDR3 nucleotides: TGTGCCAGCAGCCGGGGACAGACAAACACCGGGGAGCTGTTTTTT. Its translation is CASSRGQTNTGELFF.

The rearrangement links TRBV5-1 to TRBJ2-1, with TRBD2 matching 8 bases. J lost 10 bases, V lost 3 bases, and 9 bases had no gene match. CDR1 is SGHRS and CDR2 is YFSETQ in the germline V gene. The CDR3 totals 14 residues. CDR3 DNA sequence: TGCGCCAGCAGCTGGAGCGGGGGTGCCCGCGAGCAGTTCTTC. It encodes CASSWSGGAREQFF.

The chain is built from TRBV27 and TRBJ2-1, with TRBD2 matching 12 bases. The J segment lost 4 bases and the V segment lost 5 bases, leaving 21 bases of the junction unmatched. CDR1 is MNHEY and CDR2 is SMNVEV in the germline V gene (reference sequence). CDR3 length: 21 residues. CDR3 in DNA: TGTGCCAGCAGTCATGCACGAACTCGGCTAGCGGGAGGGCCGGCGTACAATGAGCAGTTCTTC. Translation: CASSHARTRLAGGPAYNEQFF.

V and J are TRBV19 and TRBJ1-5; D gene uncertain. This CDR3 has 13 amino acids. In germline, CDR1 is LNHDA, CDR2 SQIVND (reference sequence). Deletions cut 1 base from V and 4 bases from J, with 5 bases between. The CDR3, as DNA: TGTGCCAGTAGTATAGTCGGGAATCAGCCCCAGCATTTT. This sequence encodes CASSIVGNQPQHF.

The rearrangement links TRBV2 to TRBJ2-1, with 7 bases identical to TRBD2. Germline loops: CDR1 SNHLY, CDR2 FYNNEI. The CDR3 length is 12 residues. The V and J ends lost 2 bases and 13 bases, in that order; junction bases with no gene match: 5. This chain's CDR3 is CASSERSSGQFF. The DNA for the CDR3 is TGTGCCAGCAGTGAACGGTCTAGCGGACAGTTCTTC.

The chain combines TRBV28 with TRBJ2-3; 9 nucleotides match TRBD2. Germline CDR1 MDHEN, CDR2 SYDVKM. The length of the CDR3 is 15 residues. Germline trimming cut 2 bases from V and 4 bases from J; bases unmatched to any gene: 4. CDR3 nucleotides: TGTGCCAGCAGTTTAGGGGCGGGAGGGGCAGATACGCAGTATTTT. Protein: CASSLGAGGADTQYF.

V is TRBV29-1 and J is TRBJ2-3; D gene uncertain. V lost 0 bases and J 2 bases, leaving 9 bases between the germline ends. This CDR3 has 14 residues. Germline V lookup: CDR1 SQVTM, CDR2 ANQGSEA. CDR3 nucleotides: TGCAGCGTTGAAGACTGGGCTTCCACAGATACGCAGTATTTT. Translation: CSVEDWASTDTQYF.

The rearrangement links TRBV27 to TRBJ2-7, with 7 bases lining up with TRBD1. The ends lost 4 bases at V and 4 bases at J; junction bases unmatched: 7. Germline CDR1 and CDR2: MNHEY and SMNVEV (reference sequence). The CDR3 spans 14 residues. The CDR3 coding sequence is TGTGCCAGCAGTTCGTACCGACAGGGTTACGAGCAGTACTTC. Translating gives CASSSYRQGYEQYF.